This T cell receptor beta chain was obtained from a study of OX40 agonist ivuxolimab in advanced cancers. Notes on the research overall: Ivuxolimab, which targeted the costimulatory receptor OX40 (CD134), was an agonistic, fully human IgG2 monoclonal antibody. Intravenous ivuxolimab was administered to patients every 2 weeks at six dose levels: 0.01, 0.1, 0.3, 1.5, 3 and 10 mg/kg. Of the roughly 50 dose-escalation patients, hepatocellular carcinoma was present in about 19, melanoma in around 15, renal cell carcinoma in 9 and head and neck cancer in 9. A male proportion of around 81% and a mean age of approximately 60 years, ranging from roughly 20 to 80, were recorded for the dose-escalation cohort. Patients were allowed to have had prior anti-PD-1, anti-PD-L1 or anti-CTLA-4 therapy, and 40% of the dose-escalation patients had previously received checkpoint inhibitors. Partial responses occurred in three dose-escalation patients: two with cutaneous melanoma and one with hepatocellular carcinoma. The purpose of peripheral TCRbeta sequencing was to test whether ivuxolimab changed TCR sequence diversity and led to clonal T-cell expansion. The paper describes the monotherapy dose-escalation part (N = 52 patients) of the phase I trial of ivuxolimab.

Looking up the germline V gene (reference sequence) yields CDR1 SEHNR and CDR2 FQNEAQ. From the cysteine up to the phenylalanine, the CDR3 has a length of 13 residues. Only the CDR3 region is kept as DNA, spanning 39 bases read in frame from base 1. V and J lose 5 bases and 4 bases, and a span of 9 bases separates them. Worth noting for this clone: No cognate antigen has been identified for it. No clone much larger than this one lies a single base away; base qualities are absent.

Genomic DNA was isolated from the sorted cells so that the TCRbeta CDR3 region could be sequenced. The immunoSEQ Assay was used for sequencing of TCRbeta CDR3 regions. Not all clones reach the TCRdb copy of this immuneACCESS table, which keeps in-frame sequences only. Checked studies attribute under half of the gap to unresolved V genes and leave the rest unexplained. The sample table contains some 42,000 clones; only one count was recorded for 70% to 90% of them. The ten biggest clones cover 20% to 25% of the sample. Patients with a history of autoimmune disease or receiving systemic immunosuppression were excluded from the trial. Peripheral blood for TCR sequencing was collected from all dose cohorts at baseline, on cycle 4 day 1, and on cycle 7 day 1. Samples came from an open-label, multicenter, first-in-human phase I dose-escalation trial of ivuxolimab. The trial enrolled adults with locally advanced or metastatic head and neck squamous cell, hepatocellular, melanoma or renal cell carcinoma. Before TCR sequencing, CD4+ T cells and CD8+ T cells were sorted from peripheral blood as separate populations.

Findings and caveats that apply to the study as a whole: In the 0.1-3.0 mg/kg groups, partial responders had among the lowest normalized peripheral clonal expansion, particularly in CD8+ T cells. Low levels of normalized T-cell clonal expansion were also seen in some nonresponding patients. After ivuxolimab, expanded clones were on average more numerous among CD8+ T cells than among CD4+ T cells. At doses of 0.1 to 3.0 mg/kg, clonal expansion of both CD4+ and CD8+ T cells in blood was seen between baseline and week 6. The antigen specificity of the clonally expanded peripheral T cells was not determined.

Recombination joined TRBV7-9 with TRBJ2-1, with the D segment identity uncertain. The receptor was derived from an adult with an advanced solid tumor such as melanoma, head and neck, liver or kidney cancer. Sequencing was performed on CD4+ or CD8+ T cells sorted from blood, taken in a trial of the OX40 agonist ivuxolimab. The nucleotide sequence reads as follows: TGTGCCAGCAGCCCGGACGGTTACAATGAGCAGTTCTTC. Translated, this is CASSPDGYNEQFF.